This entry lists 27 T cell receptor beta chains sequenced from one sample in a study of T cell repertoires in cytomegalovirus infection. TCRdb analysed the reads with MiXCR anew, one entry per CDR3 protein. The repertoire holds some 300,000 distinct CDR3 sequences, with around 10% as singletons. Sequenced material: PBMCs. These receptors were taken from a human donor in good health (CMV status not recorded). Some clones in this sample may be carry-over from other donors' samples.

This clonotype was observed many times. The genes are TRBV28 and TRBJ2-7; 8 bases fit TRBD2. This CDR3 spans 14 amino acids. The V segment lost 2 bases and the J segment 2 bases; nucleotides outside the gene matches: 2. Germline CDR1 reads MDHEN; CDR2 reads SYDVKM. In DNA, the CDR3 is TGTGCCAGCAGTTTAGGCGGGGGGACCTACGAGCAGTACGTC. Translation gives CASSLGGGTYEQYV.

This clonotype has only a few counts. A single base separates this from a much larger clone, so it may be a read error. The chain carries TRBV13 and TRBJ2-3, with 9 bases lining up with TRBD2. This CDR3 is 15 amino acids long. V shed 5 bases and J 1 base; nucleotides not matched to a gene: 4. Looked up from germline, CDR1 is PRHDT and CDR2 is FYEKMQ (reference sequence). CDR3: CASSPERGGTDTQYF. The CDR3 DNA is TGTGCCAGCAGCCCTGAGCGGGGGGGCACAGATACGCAGTATTTT.

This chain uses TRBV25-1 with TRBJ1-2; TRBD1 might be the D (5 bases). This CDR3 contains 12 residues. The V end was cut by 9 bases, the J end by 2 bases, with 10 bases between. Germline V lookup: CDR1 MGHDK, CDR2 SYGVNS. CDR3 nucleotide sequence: TGTGCCAGTAGGGACGTCAACTATGGCTACACCTTC. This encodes CASRDVNYGYTF.

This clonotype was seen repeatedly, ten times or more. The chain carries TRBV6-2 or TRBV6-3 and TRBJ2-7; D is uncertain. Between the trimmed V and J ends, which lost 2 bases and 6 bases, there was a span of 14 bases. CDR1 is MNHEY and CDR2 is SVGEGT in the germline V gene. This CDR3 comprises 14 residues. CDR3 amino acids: CASSYKRPRVEQYF. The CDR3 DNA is TGTGCCAGCAGTTACAAGCGTCCCCGGGTCGAGCAGTACTTC.

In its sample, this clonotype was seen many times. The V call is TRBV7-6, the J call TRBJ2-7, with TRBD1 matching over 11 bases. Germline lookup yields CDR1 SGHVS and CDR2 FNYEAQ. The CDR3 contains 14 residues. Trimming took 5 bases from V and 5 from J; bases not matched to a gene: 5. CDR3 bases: TGTGCCAGCAGCAACCGGGACAGGGGGAACGAGCAGTACTTC. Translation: CASSNRDRGNEQYF.

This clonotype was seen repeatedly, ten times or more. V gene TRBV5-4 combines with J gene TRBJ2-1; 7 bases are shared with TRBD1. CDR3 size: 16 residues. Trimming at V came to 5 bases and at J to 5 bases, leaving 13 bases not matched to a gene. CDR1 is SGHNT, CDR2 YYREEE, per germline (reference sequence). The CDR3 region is CASSSVGRTGNNEQFF. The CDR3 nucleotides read TGTGCCAGCAGTTCGGTTGGAAGGACAGGCAACAATGAGCAGTTCTTC.

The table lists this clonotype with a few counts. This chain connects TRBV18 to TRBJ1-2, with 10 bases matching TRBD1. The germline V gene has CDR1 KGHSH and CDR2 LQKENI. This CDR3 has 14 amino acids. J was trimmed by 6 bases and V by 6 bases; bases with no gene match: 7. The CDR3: CASSPGTGADGYTF. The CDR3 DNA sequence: TGTGCCAGCTCTCCCGGGACAGGGGCGGATGGCTACACCTTC.

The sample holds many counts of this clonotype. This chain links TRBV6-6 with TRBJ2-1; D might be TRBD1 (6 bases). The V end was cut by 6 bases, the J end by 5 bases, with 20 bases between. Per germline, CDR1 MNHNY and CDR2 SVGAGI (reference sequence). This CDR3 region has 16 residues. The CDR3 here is CASRIRPGTFHNEQFF. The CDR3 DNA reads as TGTGCCAGCAGAATCCGTCCCGGGACATTTCACAATGAGCAGTTCTTC.

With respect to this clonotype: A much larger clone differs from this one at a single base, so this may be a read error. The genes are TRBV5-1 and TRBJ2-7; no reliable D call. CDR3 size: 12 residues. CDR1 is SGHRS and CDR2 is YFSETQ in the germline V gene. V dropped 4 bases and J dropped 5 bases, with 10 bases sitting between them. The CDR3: CASSPLSDEQYF. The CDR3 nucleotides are TGCGCCAGCAGCCCGCTGTCGGACGAGCAGTACTTC.

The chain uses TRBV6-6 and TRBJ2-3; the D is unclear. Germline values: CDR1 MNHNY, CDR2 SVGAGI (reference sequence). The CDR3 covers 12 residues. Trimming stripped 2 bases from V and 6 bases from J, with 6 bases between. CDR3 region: CASSYPVDTQYF. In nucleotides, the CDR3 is TGTGCCAGCAGTTACCCTGTTGATACGCAGTATTTT.

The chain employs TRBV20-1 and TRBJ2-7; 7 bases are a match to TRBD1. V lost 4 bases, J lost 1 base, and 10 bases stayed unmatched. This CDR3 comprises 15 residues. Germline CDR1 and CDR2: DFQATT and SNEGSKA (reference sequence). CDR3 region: CSANPYDRASYEQYF. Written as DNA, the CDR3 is TGCAGTGCTAATCCCTATGACAGGGCGTCCTACGAGCAGTACTTC.

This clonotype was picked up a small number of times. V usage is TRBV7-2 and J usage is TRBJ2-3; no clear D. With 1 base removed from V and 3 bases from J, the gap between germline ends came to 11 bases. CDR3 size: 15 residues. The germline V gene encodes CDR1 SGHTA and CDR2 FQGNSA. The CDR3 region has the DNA TGTGCCAGCAGCTTAGGGCGATATCCTACAGATACGCAGTATTTT. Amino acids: CASSLGRYPTDTQYF. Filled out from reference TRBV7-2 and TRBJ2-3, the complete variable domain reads GAGVSQSPSNKVTEKGKDVELRCDPISGHTALYWYRQSLGQGLEFLIYFQGNSAPDKSGLPSDRFSAERTGGSVSTLTIQRTQQEDSAVYLCASSLGRYPTDTQYFGPGTRLTVL.

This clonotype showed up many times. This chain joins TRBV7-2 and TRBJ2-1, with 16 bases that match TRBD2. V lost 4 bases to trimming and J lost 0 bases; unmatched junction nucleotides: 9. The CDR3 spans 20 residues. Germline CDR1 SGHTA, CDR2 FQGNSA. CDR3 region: CASSSPGTSGGASSYNEQFF. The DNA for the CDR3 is TGTGCCAGCAGCTCCCCCGGGACTAGCGGGGGGGCCAGCTCCTACAATGAGCAGTTCTTC.

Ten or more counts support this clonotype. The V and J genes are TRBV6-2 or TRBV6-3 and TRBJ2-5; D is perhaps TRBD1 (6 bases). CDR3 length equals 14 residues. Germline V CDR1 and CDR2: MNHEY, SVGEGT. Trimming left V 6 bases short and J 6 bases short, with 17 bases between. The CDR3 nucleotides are TGTGCCAGCAGCCGCCCTACAGGGAGACAGACCCAGTACTTC. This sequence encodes CASSRPTGRQTQYF.

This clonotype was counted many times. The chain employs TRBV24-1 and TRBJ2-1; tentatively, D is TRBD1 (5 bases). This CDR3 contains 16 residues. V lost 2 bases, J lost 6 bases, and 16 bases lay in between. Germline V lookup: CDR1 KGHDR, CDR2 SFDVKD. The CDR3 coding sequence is TGTGCCACCAGTGATTATCAGGGTATTGAGATCAATGAGCAGTTCTTC. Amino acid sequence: CATSDYQGIEINEQFF.

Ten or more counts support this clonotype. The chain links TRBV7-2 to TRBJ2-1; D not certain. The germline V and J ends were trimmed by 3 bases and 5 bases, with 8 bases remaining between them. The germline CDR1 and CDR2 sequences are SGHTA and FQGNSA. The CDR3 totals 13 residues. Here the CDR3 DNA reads TGTGCCAGCAGCTTTCGCGACAACAATGAGCAGTTCTTC. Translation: CASSFRDNNEQFF. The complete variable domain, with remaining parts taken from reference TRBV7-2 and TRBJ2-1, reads GAGVSQSPSNKVTEKGKDVELRCDPISGHTALYWYRQSLGQGLEFLIYFQGNSAPDKSGLPSDRFSAERTGGSVSTLTIQRTQQEDSAVYLCASSFRDNNEQFFGPGTRLTVL.

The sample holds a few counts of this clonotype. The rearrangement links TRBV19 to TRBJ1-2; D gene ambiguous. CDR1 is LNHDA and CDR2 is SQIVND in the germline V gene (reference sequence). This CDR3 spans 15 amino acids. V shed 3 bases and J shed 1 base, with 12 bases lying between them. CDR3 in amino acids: CASSIRGGSNYGYTF. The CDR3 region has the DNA TGTGCCAGTAGTATTCGGGGTGGCAGTAACTATGGCTACACCTTC.

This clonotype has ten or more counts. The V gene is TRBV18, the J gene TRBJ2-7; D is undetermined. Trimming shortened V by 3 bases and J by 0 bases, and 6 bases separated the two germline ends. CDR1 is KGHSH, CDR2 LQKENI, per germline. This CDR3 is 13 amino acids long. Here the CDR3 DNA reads TGTGCCAGCTCACCGCAGAGCTCCTACGAGCAGTACGTC. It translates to CASSPQSSYEQYV.

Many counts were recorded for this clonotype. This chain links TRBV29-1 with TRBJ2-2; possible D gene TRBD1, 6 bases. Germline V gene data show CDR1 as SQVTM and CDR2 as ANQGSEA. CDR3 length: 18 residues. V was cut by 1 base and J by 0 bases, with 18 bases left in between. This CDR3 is CSVEVQGLSFANTGELFF. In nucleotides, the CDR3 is TGCAGCGTTGAAGTACAGGGTCTCTCCTTTGCGAACACCGGGGAGCTGTTTTTT.

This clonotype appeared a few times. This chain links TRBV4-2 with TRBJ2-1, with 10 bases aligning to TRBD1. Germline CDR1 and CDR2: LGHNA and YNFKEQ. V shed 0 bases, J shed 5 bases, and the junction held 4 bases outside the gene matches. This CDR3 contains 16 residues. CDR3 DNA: TGTGCCAGCAGCCAAGAGGGACAGGGGAGGGACAATGAGCAGTTCTTC. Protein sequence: CASSQEGQGRDNEQFF.

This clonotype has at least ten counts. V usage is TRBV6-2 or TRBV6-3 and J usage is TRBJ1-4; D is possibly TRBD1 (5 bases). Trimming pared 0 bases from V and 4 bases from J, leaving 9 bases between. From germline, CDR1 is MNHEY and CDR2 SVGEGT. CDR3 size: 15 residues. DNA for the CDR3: TGTGCCAGCAGTTACTCGTGGGGGATTAATGAAAAACTGTTTTTT. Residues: CASSYSWGINEKLFF.

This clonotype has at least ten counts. The CDR3 protein is CATSEKSSTDTQYF. In nucleotides, the CDR3 is TGTGCCACCAGTGAGAAATCTAGCACAGATACGCAGTATTTT. The chain carries TRBV24-1 and TRBJ2-3, with D hard to call. This CDR3 contains 14 residues. Between the trimmed V and J ends, which lost 4 bases and 0 bases, there was a span of 7 bases. Germline lookup yields CDR1 KGHDR and CDR2 SFDVKD.

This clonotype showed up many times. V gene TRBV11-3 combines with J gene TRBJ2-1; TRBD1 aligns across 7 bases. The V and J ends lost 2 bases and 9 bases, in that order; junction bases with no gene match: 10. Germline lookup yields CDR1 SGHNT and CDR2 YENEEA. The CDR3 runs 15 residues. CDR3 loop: CASSLSGTVLGEQFF. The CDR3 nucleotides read TGTGCCAGCAGCTTATCGGGGACAGTCCTTGGTGAGCAGTTCTTC.

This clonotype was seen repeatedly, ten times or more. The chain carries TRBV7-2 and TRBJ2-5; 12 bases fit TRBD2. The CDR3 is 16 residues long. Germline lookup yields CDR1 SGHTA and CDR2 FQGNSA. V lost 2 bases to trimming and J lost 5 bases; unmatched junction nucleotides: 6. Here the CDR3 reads CASSLTLAGGRETQYF. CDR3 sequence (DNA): TGTGCCAGCAGCTTAACGCTAGCGGGGGGGCGTGAGACCCAGTACTTC.

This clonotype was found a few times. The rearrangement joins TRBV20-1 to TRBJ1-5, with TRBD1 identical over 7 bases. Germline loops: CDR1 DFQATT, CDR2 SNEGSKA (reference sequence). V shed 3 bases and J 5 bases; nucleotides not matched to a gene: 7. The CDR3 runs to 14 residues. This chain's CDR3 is CSASPLRGHQPQHF. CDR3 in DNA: TGCAGTGCTAGCCCGCTAAGGGGGCATCAGCCCCAGCATTTT.

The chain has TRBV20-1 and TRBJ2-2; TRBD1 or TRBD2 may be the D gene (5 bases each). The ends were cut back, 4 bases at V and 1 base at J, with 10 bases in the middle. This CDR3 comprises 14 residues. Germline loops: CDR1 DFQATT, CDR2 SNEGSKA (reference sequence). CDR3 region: CSAISGGNTGELFF. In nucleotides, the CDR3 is TGCAGTGCTATTTCTGGGGGGAACACCGGGGAGCTGTTTTTT.

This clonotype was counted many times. The CDR3 here is CASSYYRGSSPLHF. CDR3 DNA: TGTGCCAGCAGTTACTACAGGGGGAGTTCACCCCTCCACTTT. The J gene is TRBJ1-6, the V gene TRBV6-2 or TRBV6-3, with 8 bases that match TRBD1. Germline V gene lookup returns CDR1 MNHEY and CDR2 SVGEGT. The CDR3 is 14 amino acids. Trimming removed 1 base from V and 9 bases from J; junction bases left unmatched: 2.